Described below is a single TCR beta chain sequence and its context. This may stem from a read error, because a much larger clone lies one nucleotide away. Researchers drew blood RNA from unsorted whole blood and extracted germline DNA as well. The data derive from a study of tumor-infiltrating lymphocytes in primary liver carcinoma. Trimming removed 0 bases from V and 4 bases from J, with 13 bases in between. The CDR3 is made up of 16 amino acids. The germline V gene encodes CDR1 MGHRA and CDR2 YSYEKL. From around 0.5 ug total RNA, TCR beta cDNA was generated with a primer in the constant region. Modified slightly, ARM-PCR produced TCR beta libraries over three nested multiplex PCR rounds. Amplification in the first two PCR rounds was performed using TRBV1-TRBV30 forward primers and a C-beta reverse primer for roughly 9 cycles each. TCRdb processed the multiplex PCR reads anew with MiXCR; each CDR3 protein has one entry. In the table there are about 350,000 distinct CDR3 sequences, around 60% of which are singletons.

The sequenced sample was peripheral blood. The sequence was obtained from a man in his forties with primary liver carcinoma and hepatitis B virus infection. The chain carries TRBV4-1 and TRBJ2-1; tentatively, D is TRBD1 or TRBD2 (5 bases each). The CDR3 region has the DNA TGCGCCAGCAGCCAAGACAGGACGGGACGGTACAATGAGCAGTTCTTC. Amino acids: CASSQDRTGRYNEQFF.